This is a list of T cell receptor beta chains from one sample in a study of blood T cells in healthy people across ages. A single record per CDR3 protein comes from TCRdb applying MiXCR to the 5' RACE reads. The repertoire has 700,000 to 950,000 distinct CDR3 sequences, about three fifths of them found once; the top ten carry roughly 22%. Material for sequencing was blood. These TCRs come from a man aged 30 to 45 in good health. The CDR3 runs from the conserved cysteine through the conserved F or W. D genes are given only for firm matches. Size is stated for part of the rows, as once, few or many counts, or as a class when the clone is expanded.

D	size	V	J	DNA	CDR3
-	few	TRBV6-1	TRBJ1-6	TGTGCCAGCAGTCTCGGGATCCCATTCTATAATTCACCCCTCCACTTT	CASSLGIPFYNSPLHF
-	-	TRBV5-1	TRBJ2-5	TGCGCCAGCAGCTTGGTTTCGTACCAAGAGACCCAGTACTTC	CASSLVSYQETQYF
-	-	TRBV6-1	TRBJ1-1	TGTGCCAGCAGTGAGGCCCCTACGAACACTGAAGCTTTCTTT	CASSEAPTNTEAFF
-	-	TRBV20-1	TRBJ2-3	TGCAGTGCTATCCCTCTAGTACTGGCAGATACGCAGTATTTT	CSAIPLVLADTQYF
TRBD1	-	TRBV30	TRBJ1-2	TGTGCCTCCGAGGGACAGGGGACCTATGGCTACACCTTC	CASEGQGTYGYTF
-	few	TRBV3-1	TRBJ1-5	TGTGCCAGCAGCCAAACCGTGGTGGGACCCCAGCATTTT	CASSQTVVGPQHF
TRBD1	-	TRBV9	TRBJ1-2	TGTGCCAGCAACGTGGGACAGGGGGTCTATGGCTACACCTTC	CASNVGQGVYGYTF
-	-	TRBV7-9	TRBJ1-1	TGTGCCAGCAGCCTAGCACCGAAGGTTGGAGACACTGAAGCTTTCTTT	CASSLAPKVGDTEAFF
-	-	TRBV20-1	TRBJ2-4	TGCAGTGCCCTACCCGGGACCGACGATAAAAACATTCAGTACTTC	CSALPGTDDKNIQYF
-	-	TRBV20-1	TRBJ1-1	TGCAGTGCTGGAGATCACGGGGGACCGAACACTGAAGCTTTCTTT	CSAGDHGGPNTEAFF
TRBD2	-	TRBV24-1	TRBJ2-1	TGTGCCACCAGTACGGGACTAGCGGACCTCAATGAGCAGTTCTTC	CATSTGLADLNEQFF
-	few	TRBV7-2	TRBJ1-2	TGTGCCAGCAGCTTAGCAGGGTGGGGCTATGGCTACACCTTC	CASSLAGWGYGYTF
-	few	TRBV7-2	TRBJ2-1	TGTGCCAGCAGCCGACGGGGGGCCTTCTCCTACAATGAGCAGTTCTTC	CASSRRGAFSYNEQFF
-	-	TRBV6-5	TRBJ1-1	TGTGCCAGCAGTTACTCGTCCGGAAAAGGCACTGAAGCTTTCTTT	CASSYSSGKGTEAFF
-	many	TRBV11-2	TRBJ2-3	TGTGCCAGCAGCTTGAGGTCCCGGGGTTCTTTTACAGATACGCAGTATTTT	CASSLRSRGSFTDTQYF
-	-	TRBV7-2	TRBJ1-2	TGTGCCAGAAGCTTAGTTCTCGGCGGCTTCTACGGCTACACCTTC	CARSLVLGGFYGYTF
TRBD2	-	TRBV7-6	TRBJ2-1	TGTGCCAGCAGCGCAGAGAAACCCCCCGGGACTAAGCAGTTCTTC	CASSAEKPPGTKQFF
-	-	TRBV20-1	TRBJ1-1	TGCAGTGCTAGAGATAACCCCTACGGGCACCCTGATGGTGAAGCTTTCTTT	CSARDNPYGHPDGEAFF
TRBD2	-	TRBV2	TRBJ2-2	TGTGCCAGCAGTGAAGATCCAGCGGGAGGGTTCGCCGGGGAGCTGTTTTTT	CASSEDPAGGFAGELFF
-	many	TRBV27	TRBJ2-7	TGTGCCAGCAGCTTCGGCTACGAGCAGTACTTC	CASSFGYEQYF
-	-	TRBV6-2/TRBV6-3	TRBJ2-1	TGTGCCTCGAGACAGGTTCAAGGCTACAATGAGCAGTTCTTC	CASRQVQGYNEQFF
TRBD2	-	TRBV18	TRBJ2-5	TGTGCCAGCTCACCTGGGACTAGCTGGAGTGAGACCCAGTACTTC	CASSPGTSWSETQYF
-	few	TRBV29-1	TRBJ1-1	TGCAGCGTTGAGGGGATAACAGGAGTAGGAGCTTTCTTT	CSVEGITGVGAFF
TRBD2	-	TRBV6-1	TRBJ2-2	TGTGCCAGCAGTGAAGCAGTGGCGGGGGGGAACACCGGGGAGCTGTTTTTT	CASSEAVAGGNTGELFF
-	-	TRBV3-1	TRBJ2-1	TGTGCCAGCAGCCCGGACGGGGGGCATGGTGGCGGATTGAAGTTCTTC	CASSPDGGHGGGLKFF
TRBD1	few	TRBV20-1	TRBJ2-5	TGCAGTGCTAGCCGTACAGGGGAAGAGACCCAGTACTTC	CSASRTGEETQYF
-	-	TRBV7-9	TRBJ2-3	TGTGCCAGCAGCCTACTCGCCCCAGGAGGAGATACGCAGTATTTT	CASSLLAPGGDTQYF
-	-	TRBV6-5	TRBJ2-5	TGTGCCAGCAGTAACTCTAAAGGGACCCAGTACTTC	CASSNSKGTQYF
-	-	TRBV5-1	TRBJ2-5	TGCGCCAGCAGCCCTGGTGGGGATCTCTCCTACGGGCAGTACTTC	CASSPGGDLSYGQYF
-	-	TRBV5-8	TRBJ2-5	TGTGCCAGCAAGCAGTTTAAGTACCAAGAGACCCAGTACTTC	CASKQFKYQETQYF
TRBD1	-	TRBV7-2	TRBJ2-5	TGTGCCAGCAGCTCCAGACAGGGCTGGAAGACCCAGTACTTC	CASSSRQGWKTQYF
TRBD2	-	TRBV20-1	TRBJ2-3	TGCAGTGCTGGAGATGCGGGACTAGCGGGAGGAACAGATACGCAGTATTTT	CSAGDAGLAGGTDTQYF
TRBD2	once	TRBV4-1	TRBJ2-4	TGCGCCAGCAGCCAAGATGGATCTAGCGGGAGAGCCAAATACATTCAGTACTTC	CASSQDGSSGRAKYIQYF
-	few	TRBV7-9	TRBJ1-5	TGTGCCAGCAGCTTATCGGGGAATGATCAGCCCCAGCATTTT	CASSLSGNDQPQHF
-	-	TRBV14	TRBJ2-6	TGTGCCAGCAGCCAAGATTGGGGGGTTCACCCTGGGGCCAACGTCCTGACTTTC	CASSQDWGVHPGANVLTF
TRBD2	-	TRBV7-2	TRBJ2-7	TGTGCCAGCAGCTTACTGCTAGCGGGAAACGAGCAGTACTTC	CASSLLLAGNEQYF
-	-	TRBV3-1	TRBJ2-5	TGTGCCAGCAGCCGAGAAATCGGGCAGCAAGAGACCCAGTACTTC	CASSREIGQQETQYF